A single T cell receptor (beta chain) is shown here with its context. This CDR3 has 13 amino acids. The germline gives CDR1 SGHNT, CDR2 YYREEE (reference sequence). The V and J ends lost 0 bases and 9 bases respectively, with 10 bases between them. This record comes from a study of technical replicates of blood from several donors. Using immunoSEQ multiplex PCR, the repertoire was profiled, and TCRdb retains in-frame clones only, with some absent. This sample has roughly 70,000 clones; more than 85% occur once, and the top ten carry 4.5% to 5%. This TCR was sampled from a human donor in good health. Some clones in this sample may be carry-over from other donors' samples. The chain uses TRBV5-4 and TRBJ2-1, with a tentative D call TRBD2 (5 bases). Sample: PBMCs. CDR3 DNA: TGTGCCAGCAGCTTGGGAGGGCGAGGTGAGCAGTTCTTC. The encoded protein is CASSLGGRGEQFF.